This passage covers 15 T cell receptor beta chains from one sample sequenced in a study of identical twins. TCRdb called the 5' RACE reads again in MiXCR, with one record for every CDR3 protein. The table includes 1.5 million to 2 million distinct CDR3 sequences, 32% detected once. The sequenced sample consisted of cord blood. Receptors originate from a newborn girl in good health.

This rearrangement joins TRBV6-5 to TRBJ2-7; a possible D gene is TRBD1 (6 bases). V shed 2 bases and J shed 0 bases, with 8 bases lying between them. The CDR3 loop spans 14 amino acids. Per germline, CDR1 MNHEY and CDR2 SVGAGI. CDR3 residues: CASSYRQDSYEQYF. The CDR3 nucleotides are TGTGCCAGCAGTTACAGACAGGACTCCTACGAGCAGTACTTC.

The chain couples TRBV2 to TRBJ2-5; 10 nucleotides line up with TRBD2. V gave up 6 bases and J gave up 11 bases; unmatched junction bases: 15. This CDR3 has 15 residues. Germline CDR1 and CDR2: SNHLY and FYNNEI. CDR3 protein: CASRIAGGVNNEQYF. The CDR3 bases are TGTGCCAGCAGAATAGCGGGAGGAGTCAACAATGAGCAGTACTTC.

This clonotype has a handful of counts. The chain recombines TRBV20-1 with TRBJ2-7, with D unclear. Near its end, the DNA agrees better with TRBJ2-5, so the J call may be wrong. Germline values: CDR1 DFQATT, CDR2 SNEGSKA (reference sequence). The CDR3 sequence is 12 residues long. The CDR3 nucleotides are TGCAGTGCTAGAGTTACCGCGCAGACCCAGTACTTC. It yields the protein CSARVTAQTQYF.

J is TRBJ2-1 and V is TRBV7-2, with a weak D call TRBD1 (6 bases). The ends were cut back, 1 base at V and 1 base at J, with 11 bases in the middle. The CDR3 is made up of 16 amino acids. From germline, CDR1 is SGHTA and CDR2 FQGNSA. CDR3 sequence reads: CASSLGSRGSYNEQFF. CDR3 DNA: TGTGCCAGCAGCTTAGGGTCCAGGGGATCCTACAATGAGCAGTTCTTC.

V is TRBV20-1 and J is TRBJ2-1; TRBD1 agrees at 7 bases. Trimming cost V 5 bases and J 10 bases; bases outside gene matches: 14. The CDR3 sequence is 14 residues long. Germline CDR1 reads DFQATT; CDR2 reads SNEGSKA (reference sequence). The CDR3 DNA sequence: TGCAGTGCTGGTGGGGACAGCCCCCCCTACGAGCAGTTCTTC. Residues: CSAGGDSPPYEQFF.

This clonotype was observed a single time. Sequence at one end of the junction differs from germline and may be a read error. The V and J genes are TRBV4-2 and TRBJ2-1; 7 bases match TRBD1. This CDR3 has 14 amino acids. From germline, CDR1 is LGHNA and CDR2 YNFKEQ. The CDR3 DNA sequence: TGTACCAGCAGCCAAGGGGGCAGGGGCAATGAGCAGTTCTTC. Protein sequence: CTSSQGGRGNEQFF.

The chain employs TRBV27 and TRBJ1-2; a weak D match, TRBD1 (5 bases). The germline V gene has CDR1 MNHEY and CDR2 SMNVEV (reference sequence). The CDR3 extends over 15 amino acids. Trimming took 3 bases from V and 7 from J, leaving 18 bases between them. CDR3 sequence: CASSFWRGATGGYTF. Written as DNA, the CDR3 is TGTGCCAGCAGTTTTTGGAGGGGCGCTACGGGTGGCTACACCTTC.

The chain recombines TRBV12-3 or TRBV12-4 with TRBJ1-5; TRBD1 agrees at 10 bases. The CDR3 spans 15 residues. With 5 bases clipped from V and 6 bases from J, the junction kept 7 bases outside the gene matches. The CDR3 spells CASSGPGTGAQPQHF. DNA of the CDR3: TGTGCCAGCAGTGGTCCCGGGACAGGGGCTCAGCCCCAGCATTTT.

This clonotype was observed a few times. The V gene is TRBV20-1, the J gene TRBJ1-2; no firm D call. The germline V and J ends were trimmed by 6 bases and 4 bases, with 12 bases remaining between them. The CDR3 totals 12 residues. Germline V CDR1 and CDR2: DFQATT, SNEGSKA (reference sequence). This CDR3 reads CSARTAVYGYTF. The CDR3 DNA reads TGCAGTGCAAGGACTGCCGTCTATGGCTACACCTTC.

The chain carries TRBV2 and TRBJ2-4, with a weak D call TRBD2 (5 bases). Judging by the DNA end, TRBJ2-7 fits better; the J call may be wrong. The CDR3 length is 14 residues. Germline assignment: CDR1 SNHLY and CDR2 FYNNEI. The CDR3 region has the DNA TGTGCCAGCAGATTGGTAGCGACCCAATACGAGCAGTACTTC. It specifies CASRLVATQYEQYF.

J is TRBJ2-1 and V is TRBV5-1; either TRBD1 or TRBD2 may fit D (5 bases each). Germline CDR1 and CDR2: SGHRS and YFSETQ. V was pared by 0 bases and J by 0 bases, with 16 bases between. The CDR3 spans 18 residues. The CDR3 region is CASSLVGRAGGSYNEQFF. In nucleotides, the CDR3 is TGCGCCAGCAGCTTGGTGGGCAGAGCTGGGGGCTCCTACAATGAGCAGTTCTTC.

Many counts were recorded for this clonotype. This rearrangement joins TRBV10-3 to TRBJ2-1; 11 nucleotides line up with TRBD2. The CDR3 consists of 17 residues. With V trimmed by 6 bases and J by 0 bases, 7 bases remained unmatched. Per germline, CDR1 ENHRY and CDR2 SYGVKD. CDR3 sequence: CAIRQTSGGYSYNEQFF. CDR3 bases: TGTGCCATCAGACAAACTAGCGGGGGATACTCCTACAATGAGCAGTTCTTC.

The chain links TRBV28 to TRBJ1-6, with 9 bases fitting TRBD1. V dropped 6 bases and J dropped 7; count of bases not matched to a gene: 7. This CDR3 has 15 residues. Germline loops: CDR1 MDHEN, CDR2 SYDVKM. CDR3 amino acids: CASSLPGTGNSPLHF. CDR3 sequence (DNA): TGTGCCAGCAGCCTGCCCGGGACAGGGAATTCACCCCTCCACTTT.

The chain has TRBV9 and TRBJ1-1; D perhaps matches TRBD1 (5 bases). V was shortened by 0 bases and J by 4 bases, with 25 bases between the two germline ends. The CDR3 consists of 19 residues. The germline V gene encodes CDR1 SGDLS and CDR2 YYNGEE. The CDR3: CASSVGASTPFGGITEAFF. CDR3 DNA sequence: TGTGCCAGCAGCGTAGGGGCTTCCACGCCTTTCGGGGGTATCACTGAAGCTTTCTTT.

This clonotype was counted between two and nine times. DNA of the CDR3: TGTGCCAGCAGCCAAAGGTTACCGGGACTAGCCAAAAACATTCAGTACTTC. Translation: CASSQRLPGLAKNIQYF. This chain connects TRBV3-1 to TRBJ2-4; D might be TRBD2 (6 bases). V was shortened by 2 bases and J by 0 bases, with 14 bases between the two germline ends. CDR3 size: 17 residues. The germline CDR1 and CDR2 sequences are LGHDT and YNNKEL (reference sequence).